This T cell receptor beta chain originates from a study of T-cell reconstitution after alpha-beta-depleted transplantation in children. Library preparation (for TCRbeta) was performed with unique molecular identifiers. A single record per CDR3 protein comes from TCRdb applying MiXCR to the PCR reads. The sample has around 450,000 distinct CDR3 sequences, 15% to 20% seen once. The germline gives CDR1 SQVTM, CDR2 ANQGSEA. The CDR3 is 13 amino acids. V lost 6 bases and J lost 3; bases outside the gene matches: 7. This specimen was PBMCs, mostly from graft donor cells, taken 360 days after TCRalphabeta/CD19-depleted stem cell transplant. This chain connects TRBV29-1 to TRBJ1-1; 7 nucleotides agree with TRBD1. This TCR was sampled from a boy in the first two years of life who had a stem cell transplant for Wiskott-Aldrich syndrome, so the T cells may come from the graft donor. CDR3 in DNA: TGCAGCGTCGAGCTACAGGGGCACACTGAAGCTTTCTTT. It is translated as CSVELQGHTEAFF.